A single sample is the source of the 32 T cell receptor beta chains below, sequenced in a study of blood T cell repertoires in COVID-19. Repertoires were generated with immunoSEQ multiplex PCR, while TCRdb's copy carries only in-frame clones and drops some. The sample includes roughly 90,000 clones, roughly nine tenths of them seen just once. The sample taken for sequencing was peripheral blood. These receptors originate from an elderly woman with active COVID-19.

The gene calls are TRBV7-6 and TRBJ2-1, with D perhaps matching TRBD1 (7 bases). Looked up from germline, CDR1 is SGHVS and CDR2 is FNYEAQ. The CDR3 is 18 amino acids. Trimming took off 4 bases at V and 7 bases at J, with 26 bases between the two ends. CDR3 protein: CASSSDGPEGAGHNEQFF. Written as DNA, the CDR3 is TGTGCCAGCAGCTCGGATGGGCCGGAGGGGGCCGGTCATAATGAGCAGTTCTTC.

The V and J genes are TRBV10-1 and TRBJ1-1; TRBD1 might be the D (6 bases). Germline values: CDR1 WNHNN, CDR2 SYGVQD (reference sequence). V lost 11 bases to trimming and J lost 3 bases, with 25 bases between them. The CDR3 extends over 16 amino acids. CDR3 in amino acids: CAADWAGEWKDTEAFF. In nucleotides, the CDR3 is TGCGCCGCTGACTGGGCAGGGGAATGGAAGGACACTGAAGCTTTCTTT.

This chain uses TRBV2 with TRBJ2-3; the match to TRBD1 covers 9 bases. The V gene end was trimmed by 4 bases and the J gene end by 9 bases; junction bases not matched to a gene: 14. This CDR3 contains 16 residues. The germline CDR1 and CDR2 sequences are SNHLY and FYNNEI. This CDR3 is CASSGGTGTGMETQYF. The CDR3 nucleotides read TGTGCCAGCAGTGGAGGGACCGGGACAGGGATGGAAACGCAGTATTTT.

The V and J genes are TRBV2 and TRBJ1-2, with 8 bases that match TRBD1. V lost 6 bases and J lost 0; bases outside the gene matches: 12. Germline-derived CDR1 and CDR2 are SNHLY and FYNNEI. The CDR3 runs to 17 residues. Here the CDR3 reads CASSETGATPTNYGYTF. The CDR3 bases are TGTGCCAGCAGCGAGACAGGGGCGACACCTACTAACTATGGCTACACCTTC.

This chain joins TRBV5-5 and TRBJ2-1, with 7 bases aligning to TRBD2. This CDR3 contains 19 residues. The V gene end was trimmed by 6 bases and the J gene end by 0 bases; junction bases not matched to a gene: 18. The V gene's germline CDR1 is SGHKS and CDR2 YYEKEE (reference sequence). CDR3 protein: CASTNSRDSGRSSYNEQFF. In nucleotides, the CDR3 is TGTGCCAGCACCAACTCCCGGGATAGCGGGCGGAGCTCCTACAATGAGCAGTTCTTC.

This clone was counted a few times. V is TRBV18 and J is TRBJ1-2, with a weak D call TRBD1 (6 bases). V lost 1 base, J lost 2 bases, and 17 bases lay in between. The CDR3 length is 17 residues. The germline gives CDR1 KGHSH, CDR2 LQKENI. The CDR3 loop is CASSPLLGRGENYGYTF. Written as DNA, the CDR3 is TGTGCCAGCTCACCACTCCTAGGCAGGGGCGAGAACTATGGCTACACCTTC.

Only a few counts were recorded for this clone. The J gene is TRBJ2-2, the V gene TRBV2, with 11 bases lining up with TRBD2. This CDR3 spans 15 amino acids. V was pared by 7 bases and J by 3 bases, with 4 bases of the junction left unmatched. Germline loops: CDR1 SNHLY, CDR2 FYNNEI. CDR3 bases: TGTGCCAGCAACCCTAGCGGGAGGTACACCGGGGAGCTGTTTTTT. Translating it yields CASNPSGRYTGELFF.

This clone was observed a single time. The chain recombines TRBV29-1 with TRBJ1-2; 8 bases match TRBD1. V trimming: 7 bases; J trimming: 4 bases; junction bases outside the gene matches: 5. There are 12 residues in the CDR3. Germline values: CDR1 SQVTM, CDR2 ANQGSEA. As DNA, the CDR3 is TGCAGCGCCGGGACAGGCCCCTATGGCTACACCTTC. Its translation is CSAGTGPYGYTF.

The chain employs TRBV7-9 and TRBJ2-3, with TRBD1 matching 8 bases. The CDR3 contains 17 residues. Germline CDR1 and CDR2: SEHNR and FQNEAQ (reference sequence). V shed 7 bases, J shed 4 bases, and the junction held 16 bases outside the gene matches. The CDR3 is CASMTRGQGAFPDTQYF. The CDR3 DNA reads TGTGCCAGCATGACCAGGGGCCAGGGGGCGTTTCCAGATACGCAGTATTTT.

The chain has TRBV5-1 and TRBJ1-3, with D possibly TRBD1 on 5 matching bases. V was clipped by 3 bases and J by 2 bases, with 12 bases between them. Germline CDR1 is SGHRS and CDR2 is YFSETQ. The CDR3 is 15 residues long. DNA for the CDR3: TGCGCCAGCAGCTCTGGGGGGATCACTGGAAACACCATATATTTT. Protein product: CASSSGGITGNTIYF. Combining the CDR3 with reference TRBV5-1 and TRBJ1-3 gives the whole variable domain KAGVTQTPRYLIKTRGQQVTLSCSPISGHRSVSWYQQTPGQGLQFLFEYFSETQRNKGNFPGRFSGRQFSNSRSEMNVSTLELGDSALYLCASSSGGITGNTIYFGEGSWLTVV.

This clone appeared a single time. The chain links TRBV7-2 to TRBJ2-2, with a tentative D call TRBD1 (5 bases). CDR3 length equals 15 residues. The germline V gene has CDR1 SGHTA and CDR2 FQGNSA. Between the trimmed V and J ends, which lost 4 bases and 4 bases, there was a span of 13 bases. The CDR3 here is CASSWQGYGTGELFF. CDR3 DNA sequence: TGTGCCAGCAGCTGGCAGGGATATGGCACCGGGGAGCTGTTTTTT.

The rearrangement links TRBV28 to TRBJ2-1; the match to TRBD2 covers 8 bases. There are 14 residues in the CDR3. From germline, CDR1 is MDHEN and CDR2 SYDVKM. Trimming removed 6 bases from V and 9 bases from J; junction bases left unmatched: 10. The CDR3 DNA reads as TGTGCCAGCAGCCCAAGCGGGAGAAAGGCTGAGCAGTTCTTC. As protein: CASSPSGRKAEQFF. The variable domain in full, completed from reference TRBV28 and TRBJ2-1, reads DVKVTQSSRYLVKRTGEKVFLECVQDMDHENMFWYRQDPGLGLRLIYFSYDVKMKEKGDIPEGYSVSREKKERFSLILESASTNQTSMYLCASSPSGRKAEQFFGPGTRLTVL.

The chain uses TRBV9 and TRBJ2-1, with TRBD2 identical over 10 bases. The V segment lost 1 base and the J segment 7 bases; nucleotides outside the gene matches: 5. The CDR3 contains 15 residues. Germline V gene sequence: CDR1 SGDLS, CDR2 YYNGEE. This CDR3 is CASSVLAGVGNEQFF. The CDR3 nucleotides read TGTGCCAGCAGCGTACTAGCGGGAGTGGGTAATGAGCAGTTCTTC.

The CDR3 sequence is CATAQPGLAGKNEQFF. The CDR3 DNA sequence: TGTGCCACTGCACAACCGGGACTAGCGGGAAAAAATGAGCAGTTCTTC. The rearrangement links TRBV10-3 to TRBJ2-1; the match to TRBD2 covers 13 bases. This CDR3 spans 16 amino acids. Germline-derived CDR1 and CDR2 are ENHRY and SYGVKD. V lost 10 bases, J lost 7 bases, and 13 bases stayed unmatched.

DNA of the CDR3: TGTGCCAGCAGCTTAGATCCTAGCGGGAGTCCGAATGAGCAGTTCTTC. It translates to CASSLDPSGSPNEQFF. This chain joins TRBV7-6 and TRBJ2-1; TRBD2 agrees at 10 bases. With 1 base clipped from V and 7 bases from J, the junction kept 7 bases outside the gene matches. The germline V gene encodes CDR1 SGHVS and CDR2 FNYEAQ. The CDR3 sequence is 16 residues long.

The V and J genes are TRBV5-8 and TRBJ1-2, with a weak D call TRBD1 (6 bases). The V end lost 4 bases, the J end lost 5 bases, and 15 bases lay between the germline ends. Germline-derived CDR1 and CDR2 are SGHTS and YDEGEE. The CDR3 consists of 14 residues. CDR3 amino acids: CASSTLGGGYGYTF. The CDR3, as DNA: TGTGCCAGCAGCACCCTAGGGGGGGGATATGGCTACACCTTC.

The chain is built from TRBV3-1 (or the pseudogene TRBV3-2) and TRBJ1-3; TRBD1 might be the D (5 bases). CDR1 is LGHDT, CDR2 YNNKEL, per germline (reference sequence). This CDR3 has 15 amino acids. V lost 0 bases and J lost 3, with 9 bases in between. CDR3 in DNA: TGTGCCAGCAGCCAAGAAGGCAGGGTTGGAAACACCATATATTTT. Protein: CASSQEGRVGNTIYF.

V usage is TRBV28 and J usage is TRBJ2-3, with 7 bases matching TRBD2. This CDR3 has 14 amino acids. Germline V gene lookup returns CDR1 MDHEN and CDR2 SYDVKM. V was pared by 6 bases and J by 2 bases, with 5 bases of the junction left unmatched. The CDR3 loop reads CASSRRDYTDTQYF. DNA of the CDR3: TGTGCCAGCAGCCGTCGGGACTACACAGATACGCAGTATTTT.

The gene calls are TRBV28 and TRBJ2-1; D gene unclear. Germline V lookup: CDR1 MDHEN, CDR2 SYDVKM. V was shortened by 6 bases and J by 6 bases, with 6 bases between the two germline ends. The CDR3 consists of 11 residues. The CDR3 DNA follows: TGTGCCAGCAGCCCTTTCAATGAGCAGTTCTTC. This encodes CASSPFNEQFF.

The chain couples TRBV7-2 to TRBJ2-2; 9 positions agree with TRBD2. This CDR3 has 16 amino acids. The trim removed 2 bases at V and 5 bases at J, leaving 6 bases unmatched. Germline V gene data show CDR1 as SGHTA and CDR2 as FQGNSA. CDR3: CASSLLAGVGTGELFF. DNA for the CDR3: TGTGCCAGCAGCTTATTAGCGGGAGTGGGGACCGGGGAGCTGTTTTTT.

This chain uses TRBV27 with TRBJ1-4; TRBD1 aligns across 9 bases. Germline CDR1 is MNHEY and CDR2 is SMNVEV (reference sequence). This CDR3 is 14 amino acids long. Trimming removed 4 bases from V and 8 bases from J; junction bases left unmatched: 5. The CDR3 sequence is CASSSTGGSEKLFF. The CDR3 DNA reads TGTGCCAGCAGTTCAACAGGGGGCAGCGAAAAACTGTTTTTT.

There are a few counts of this clone. The V call is TRBV7-9, the J call TRBJ1-1, with D unresolved. V lost 5 bases to trimming and J lost 6 bases, with 13 bases between them. The CDR3 runs to 13 residues. CDR1 and CDR2 from the germline V gene are SEHNR and FQNEAQ (reference sequence). In DNA, the CDR3 is TGTGCCAGCAGCCCTACAGCCGGCGCTGAAGCTTTCTTT. This codes for CASSPTAGAEAFF.

The genes are TRBV11-2 and TRBJ1-5, with 7 bases aligning to TRBD1. The V and J ends lost 1 base and 6 bases, in that order; junction bases with no gene match: 3. This CDR3 contains 14 residues. Per the germline V gene, CDR1 is SGHAT and CDR2 is FQNNGV. The CDR3 DNA is TGTGCCAGCAGCTTAGGACAGGGTCCTCAGCCCCAGCATTTT. It translates to CASSLGQGPQPQHF.

This chain uses TRBV21-1 with TRBJ2-7; the D call of TRBD2 is as the table states it, not checked on the DNA. TRBV21-1 is recorded as a pseudogene. The CDR3 spans 16 residues. CDR3 sequence: CASSPATSGSPGEQYF. Written as DNA, the CDR3 is TGTGCCAGCAGTCCTGCGACTAGCGGGAGCCCGGGGGAGCAGTACTTC.

The chain couples TRBV30 to TRBJ2-1, with unresolved D. CDR3 size: 14 residues. V was trimmed by 0 bases and J by 1 base, leaving 7 bases between them. Germline V CDR1 and CDR2: GTSNPN, SVGIG (reference sequence). Written as DNA, the CDR3 is TGTGCCTGGAGTGTACAGAAATCCTACAATGAGCAGTTCTTC. This gives the protein CAWSVQKSYNEQFF.

The chain combines TRBV19 with TRBJ2-1, with TRBD1 as a possible D gene (6 bases). The CDR3 contains 16 residues. Germline CDR1 LNHDA, CDR2 SQIVND (reference sequence). Trimming left V 1 base short and J 7 bases short, with 17 bases between. The CDR3 protein is CASSIVGTGNVNEQFF. In DNA form, the CDR3 reads TGTGCCAGTAGTATAGTGGGAACAGGGAACGTGAATGAGCAGTTCTTC.

The chain employs TRBV5-5 and TRBJ1-1; D not resolved. The V end lost 4 bases, the J end lost 11 bases, and 15 bases lay between the germline ends. CDR3 size: 12 residues. Per germline, CDR1 SGHKS and CDR2 YYEKEE (reference sequence). The DNA for the CDR3 is TGTGCCAGCAGCCCCCTCCAAGGGAGGGCTTTCTTT. It yields the protein CASSPLQGRAFF.

The CDR3 sequence is CSVGTGNTEAFF. The CDR3 DNA reads as TGCAGCGTCGGGACAGGGAACACTGAAGCTTTCTTT. The chain employs TRBV29-1 and TRBJ1-1; TRBD1 matches 8 bases. The J segment lost 1 base and the V segment lost 6 bases, leaving 1 base of the junction unmatched. The CDR3 contains 12 residues. Germline values: CDR1 SQVTM, CDR2 ANQGSEA.

The genes are TRBV29-1 and TRBJ2-6; 7 nucleotides match TRBD2. There are 16 residues in the CDR3. The germline gives CDR1 SQVTM, CDR2 ANQGSEA. The CDR3 loop is CRALFVGRAGANVLTF. DNA for the CDR3: TGCAGGGCCTTGTTTGTGGGGAGGGCTGGGGCCAACGTCCTGACTTTC.

The V and J genes are TRBV19 and TRBJ1-1; 8 bases align to TRBD1. The CDR3 is 16 residues long. V lost 3 bases, J lost 2 bases, and 8 bases stayed unmatched. From germline, CDR1 is LNHDA and CDR2 SQIVND (reference sequence). CDR3 DNA sequence: TGTGCCAGTAGTATTGGGGCAGGGGGCTTAAACACTGAAGCTTTCTTT. Amino acids: CASSIGAGGLNTEAFF.

The chain is built from TRBV5-4 and TRBJ2-2; 10 nucleotides agree with TRBD2. Unmatched junction bases numbered 9, after V lost 1 base and J lost 3 bases. Germline CDR1 SGHNT, CDR2 YYREEE (reference sequence). The CDR3 is 18 residues long. The CDR3 sequence: CASSLTGGSGRYTGELFF. CDR3 in DNA: TGTGCCAGCAGCTTGACCGGGGGTAGCGGGAGGTACACCGGGGAGCTGTTTTTT.

The rearrangement uses TRBV28 and TRBJ1-4, with D tentatively TRBD1 (6 bases). The CDR3 contains 12 residues. V was clipped by 6 bases and J by 12 bases, with 14 bases between them. Germline V gene data show CDR1 as MDHEN and CDR2 as SYDVKM. CDR3 residues: CASSLRQAQLFF. In DNA form, the CDR3 reads TGTGCCAGCAGCCTCAGACAGGCACAACTGTTTTTT.